The 9 T cell receptor beta chains below come from one sample, sequenced in a study of CD8 T cells in ankylosing spondylitis (dated by TCRdb to between 2016 and 2019). The receptor library was made with 5' RACE. The sequencer was an Illumina HiSeq 2500. In TCRdb, the public reads were trimmed at Q25 with fastp and aligned with MiXCR, with productive beta chains retained. Records with the same CDR3 protein are collapsed into one entry carrying the most frequent genes and DNA. The sample contains 470,000 or so distinct CDR3 sequences, 20% to 30% of them found a single time. The ten top clones hold under 0.9% of the sample. Broad study findings and their caveats: A TCR beta motif made up of several highly homologous amino acid variants appeared to be characteristic of blood from ankylosing spondylitis patients.

No cognate antigen is known for these TCRs. The sample was blood, either unsorted or a sorted T cell fraction (not recorded which). Receptor source: a male donor with ankylosing spondylitis.

The J gene is TRBJ1-1, the V gene TRBV5-1; D is unresolved. The CDR3 is made up of 14 amino acids. V was pared by 0 bases and J by 4 bases, with 10 bases between. CDR1 and CDR2 from the germline V gene are SGHRS and YFSETQ. The CDR3 here is CASSLAGQSTEAFF. The CDR3, as DNA: TGCGCCAGCAGCTTGGCCGGGCAGAGCACTGAAGCTTTCTTT.

The sample holds many counts of this clonotype. The chain links TRBV7-2 to TRBJ2-6; no clear D gene. V lost 3 bases and J 2 bases, leaving 11 bases between the germline ends. This CDR3 is built from 16 residues. Germline-derived CDR1 and CDR2 are SGHTA and FQGNSA. For the CDR3, the DNA is TGTGCCAGCAGCTTGGAAGGATTTACTGGGGCCAACGTCCTGACTTTC. The encoded protein is CASSLEGFTGANVLTF. The full variable domain, in which reference TRBV7-2 and TRBJ2-6 provide the parts outside the CDR3, is GAGVSQSPSNKVTEKGKDVELRCDPISGHTALYWYRQSLGQGLEFLIYFQGNSAPDKSGLPSDRFSAERTGGSVSTLTIQRTQQEDSAVYLCASSLEGFTGANVLTFGAGSRLTVL.

The chain employs TRBV11-3 and TRBJ2-7; 14 bases line up with TRBD2. Germline loops: CDR1 SGHNT, CDR2 YENEEA. J gave up 8 bases and V 4 bases, and 4 bases lay outside the gene matches. The CDR3 runs 14 residues. The CDR3 protein is CASSSGLAGVQQYF. The CDR3, as DNA: TGTGCCAGCAGCTCGGGACTAGCGGGAGTGCAGCAGTACTTC.

This clonotype was counted between two and nine times. This chain joins TRBV6-1 and TRBJ1-4; D uncertain. CDR3 size: 14 residues. Germline lookup yields CDR1 MNHNS and CDR2 SASEGT. Trimming took 6 bases from V and 4 from J, leaving 12 bases between them. CDR3 residues: CASSRAMGNEKLFF. The CDR3 DNA reads as TGTGCCAGCAGCCGGGCCATGGGTAATGAAAAACTGTTTTTT.

The chain couples TRBV5-1 to TRBJ1-3; 7 positions agree with TRBD1. The CDR3 runs to 17 residues. The ends lost 2 bases at V and 0 bases at J; junction bases unmatched: 8. Per the germline V gene, CDR1 is SGHRS and CDR2 is YFSETQ. CDR3 sequence: CASSLQGWGTSGNTIYF. The CDR3 bases are TGCGCCAGCAGCTTACAGGGGTGGGGAACCTCTGGAAACACCATATATTTT.

This clonotype was seen a handful of times. This chain connects TRBV7-2 to TRBJ2-2; 8 nucleotides agree with TRBD1. The CDR3 is made up of 15 amino acids. V dropped 7 bases and J dropped 5; count of bases not matched to a gene: 9. Germline V lookup: CDR1 SGHTA, CDR2 FQGNSA. CDR3 in amino acids: CASTSRTGRTGELFF. The CDR3 region has the DNA TGTGCCAGCACCTCAAGGACAGGGCGGACCGGGGAGCTGTTTTTT.

This clonotype was counted only a few times. The V call is TRBV11-2, the J call TRBJ2-5; possible D gene TRBD1, 6 bases. V lost 4 bases and J 5 bases, leaving 11 bases between the germline ends. The germline CDR1 and CDR2 sequences are SGHAT and FQNNGV. The CDR3 has 13 amino acids. The CDR3 nucleotides read TGTGCCAGCAGCTCCAGGGGAGTGGAGACCCAGTACTTC. Protein sequence: CASSSRGVETQYF. The full variable domain, in which reference TRBV11-2 and TRBJ2-5 provide the parts outside the CDR3, is EAGVAQSPRYKIIEKRQSVAFWCNPISGHATLYWYQQILGQGPKLLIQFQNNGVVDDSQLPKDRFSAERLKGVDSTLKIQPAKLEDSAVYLCASSSRGVETQYFGPGTRLLVL.

This chain joins TRBV29-1 and TRBJ1-2, with a weak D call TRBD1 (6 bases). The V end was cut by 6 bases, the J end by 6 bases, with 11 bases between. The CDR3 is 11 amino acids. From germline, CDR1 is SQVTM and CDR2 ANQGSEA. The CDR3, as DNA: TGCAGCGTCTTCAGGACAGATGGCTACACCTTC. Translated, it gives CSVFRTDGYTF. Based on the CDR3 plus reference TRBV29-1 and TRBJ1-2, the full variable domain is SAVISQKPSRDICQRGTSLTIQCQVDSQVTMMFWYRQQPGQSLTLIATANQGSEATYESGFVIDKFPISRPNLTFSTLTVSNMSPEDSSIYLCSVFRTDGYTFGSGTRLTVV.

This clonotype was picked up a small number of times. The chain links TRBV20-1 to TRBJ1-4, with unresolved D. The V gene lost 6 bases and the J gene lost 7 bases, with 15 bases spanning the gap. Germline values: CDR1 DFQATT, CDR2 SNEGSKA (reference sequence). This CDR3 has 13 residues. The CDR3 loop is CSANQVAGEKLFF. The CDR3 nucleotides read TGCAGTGCCAATCAAGTGGCCGGTGAAAAACTGTTTTTT.